The TCR beta chain described here comes from a study of cytomegalovirus exposure and HLA in healthy donors (TCRdb year 2017). With regard to the full study: An earlier analysis of a few hundred of the donors reported under 300 Gb of sequence data and 95 million to 140 million unique TCR beta sequences obtained from roughly 170 million T cells. An earlier analysis of some 600 of the donors applied high-throughput TCR beta sequencing to assess whether each TCR beta V gene segment acted as functional or pseudogenic. A later analysis re-examined previously published TCR beta repertoires from more than 600 donors and added high-resolution HLA genotyping to investigate patterns of TCR occurrence. Every repertoire in the discovery cohort had been generated on one and the same sequencing platform. HLA typing covered class I and class II loci at four-digit resolution. Rather than drawing on any new phenotypic data, the later analysis identified candidate immune exposures from TCR beta sequences and the way those sequences occurred across donors. Typing coverage varied by locus: about 629-640 donors for A, B, C, DRB1 and DQB1; 500 to 550 for DQA1; more than 600 for DPA1; around 490 for DPB1. Donor age, sex, ethnicity and CMV serostatus were compiled together with the repertoire data. A later genetic analysis took genome-wide SNP genotypes for about three fifths of the roughly 670 donors and used that subset as a discovery cohort. An early release covering just under 650 HLA-typed donors comprised approximately 300 gigabases of sequencing data and approximately 80 million unique TCR sequences. A handful of DR-DQ haplotypes were treated as single units for association and clustering because of strong linkage in the cohort. The aim of the study was to test whether cataloging public T cell receptors could identify signatures of past pathogen exposure. On average, around 230,000 unique TCR beta nucleotide sequences were sequenced per donor among some 420 genotyped donors of the cohort, with 15% to 20% of those sequences being non-productive. Along with the approximately 670-subject first cohort, a separate validation cohort of over 90 different subjects was used. The study combined high-throughput TCR immunosequencing, statistical association of individual TCRs with disease status, and machine learning to predict cytomegalovirus infection status. Of the roughly 400 genotyped donors, 81% were placed in the genetic ancestry cluster associated with self-reported Caucasian donors. The study used immunosequencing to profile the T cell repertoires of 670 or so subjects and linked those repertoires to cytomegalovirus serostatus.

Comment on this clone: Its antigen is currently not known. Per-base qualities were not stored, and no clone one base away is much larger.

Library preparation employed the immunoSEQ multiplex PCR assay. For the multiplex PCR, a mixture combining 60 forward primers for TCR Vbeta segments and 13 reverse primers for TCR Jbeta segments was used. A multiplex PCR assay on genomic DNA amplified the CDR3 region of rearranged TCR beta genes. The Illumina HiSeq System was used to sequence the amplified TCR beta libraries as 87-base-pair reads. In the authors' own workflow: A later analysis tallied around 82 million unique TCR beta chains across the 666 repertoires, and around 9.9 million of those chains were shared by two or more donors. Raw reads were error-corrected and collapsed into unique sequences by a nearest-neighbor algorithm in which closely related sequences were merged to remove PCR and sequencing errors. To assign V, D and J gene segments, CDR3 sequences were aligned to IMGT reference sequences. For a sequence to be retained, a match of at least six nucleotides to both a V gene segment and a J gene segment was required. Rearrangements were called productive when the CDR3 lacked stop codons and stayed in frame with V and J; all others were non-productive. CDR3 was defined by IMGT convention, running from the second conserved V-encoded cysteine to the conserved J-encoded phenylalanine. The earlier analysis of about 640 of the donors excluded any sequence lacking an unambiguous match to a single V gene segment. In an earlier analysis of a few hundred of the donors, a V segment was called functional when productive rearrangements were above 56.7%, and segregating when the standard deviation between donors exceeded 5%. To diagnose cytomegalovirus status from the catalog of TCR beta chain sequences, a statistical classification framework was built. In a later analysis, V and J genes were assigned by comparing TCR nucleotide sequences against IMGT/GENE-DB human TR gene sequences. A later analysis assigned CDR3 sequences and most-parsimonious VDJ recombination scenarios with the TCRdist pipeline. In a later analysis, every TCR beta chain was defined by the combination of its CDR3 amino acid sequence and its V-gene family, and reads without a unique V-gene family were dropped. As a way to deal with suspected cross-contamination and a sequencing artifact, a later analysis dropped more than 500 nucleotide sequences that were highly shared and had low generation probability. In a later analysis, a clonal expansion index for each public chain was calculated from normalized within-repertoire ranks of inferred template counts. In a later analysis, generation probabilities were computed using a VDJ recombination model fitted to out-of-frame rearrangements, and the results were checked against IGoR. In a later analysis, hypergeometric tests were used to score TCR-TCR, TCR-HLA and TCR-CMV co-occurrence, with a repertoire-size bias correction applied to TCR pairs. False discovery rates were estimated in a later analysis by permuting HLA or CMV assignments 20 times. In a later analysis, co-occurring TCRs were grouped with DBSCAN, and TCRdist sequence similarity was added when clustering was performed within HLA-allele-positive subsets. For co-occurrence clustering, repertoires with fewer than 30,000 or more than 120,000 public chains were excluded, along with five repertoires with anomalous nucleotide sharing. In TCRdb, the immuneACCESS table is reduced to in-frame sequences with V and J assigned. These tables do not hold every clone; where another copy was compared, an unresolved V gene accounts for under half, and the others remain unexplained. V and J calls plus clone size are reproduced from that table; the DNA served to infer D and trimming. Recorded for this sample are a few hundred thousand clones; 70% to 85% of them occurred a single time. Of the sample, roughly 0.58% falls within the top ten clones.

Between the V and J ends, shortened by 1 base and 14 bases respectively, the junction contains 15 bases. The germline V gene gives CDR1 as SGDLS and CDR2 as YYNGEE. The cysteine opens and the phenylalanine closes a CDR3 of 13 amino acids. This entry keeps only the CDR3 DNA: 39 bases, framed from base 1. The paper as a whole reports these results and caveats: A later analysis found that HLA-associated TCR beta chains were more clonally expanded and had lower generation probabilities than equally common non-associated chains. It was suggested by the authors that the approach could potentially be generalized to other disease states and immunological phenotypes. A later analysis found that TCR association rates varied across HLA loci, with DRB1 alleles showing the most associated TCRs and HLA-C alleles the fewest. The sequencing pipeline was judged likely to have produced a cluster of highly shared sequence variants as a technical artifact. Most TCR sequences were observed very rarely across donors, whereas some public TCRs were present in many individuals. According to a later genetic analysis, donors in an Asian-associated ancestry cluster had fewer N-insertions in productive TCRs than the roughly 700-donor mean. HLA typing was unavailable for some donors at each locus, so association tests used only the typed subset. According to a later analysis, most CMV-associated TCR beta chains appeared to be HLA-restricted, and the HLA associations seemed to be driven largely by CMV exposure. Sequencing depth was assumed to be roughly uniform across donors in the presence/absence analyses, though that assumption may not hold. Approximately 16 rarely observed V segments, including chromosome 9 orphons, were excluded from the earlier analysis of about 600 of the donors because counts were too low. In a later genetic analysis, a missense DCLRE1C variant was associated with V-gene and J-gene trimming of TCR beta chains, and the association was replicated in an independent cohort. The 87-base-pair reads could not distinguish some IMGT-functional V segments, including TRBV6-2 and TRBV6-3, so those segments were excluded. Immune exposure information for the cohort was limited to CMV serostatus. The classifier was reported to diagnose cytomegalovirus status with high specificity and sensitivity in both the original cohort and the validation cohort. A further reported finding was that TCR beta sequences accurately predicted the HLA-A and HLA-B alleles for most subjects in the first cohort. Strong co-occurrence of HLA alleles, especially DR and DQ, made assigning TCR associations to individual alleles difficult. In an earlier analysis of more than 500 of the donors, most TCR beta V segments appeared in productive rearrangements about 90% or about 30% of the time, broadly matching IMGT annotations. The study gave a list of about 160 TCR beta chains associated with cytomegalovirus. A later analysis associated about 16,000 TCR beta sequences with specific HLA alleles at a false discovery rate of 0.05. In this cohort, only TCR beta chains were sequenced, and detectable features were limited by the absence of alpha or paired-chain data. According to a later analysis, parvovirus B19, influenza, CMV and Epstein-Barr virus appeared linked to several top co-occurrence clusters. Correlated functional status among segregating V segments might reflect linkage disequilibrium, but an unknown experimental factor could not be ruled out. In vitro tests confirmed that a few of the cytomegalovirus-associated TCR beta chains recognize cytomegalovirus antigens.

The cohort comprised under 700 healthy bone marrow donors. At the time of sampling, every cohort member was nominally healthy, though immune exposures that went unrecorded were likely present. The donor was CMV seronegative and belonged to the group of over 350 seronegative cohort members. A peripheral blood sample was provided by each donor, and peripheral blood mononuclear cells were used for TCR beta sequencing. The Qiagen DNeasy Blood Extraction Kit was used to extract genomic DNA from the blood cell samples. Source material: PBMCs. The receptor was derived from a woman aged 40 to 50 in good health and CMV-seronegative. The V and J segments used are TRBV9 and TRBJ1-4; confidence is insufficient to name the D gene. CDR3 reads: CASSVRLGETLFF. The DNA reads TGTGCCAGCAGCGTAAGACTCGGGGAGACGCTGTTTTTT. Where the CDR3 stops, the reference TRBV9 and TRBJ1-4 genes take over; the full variable domain is DSGVTQTPKHLITATGQRVTLRCSPRSGDLSVYWYQQSLDQGLQFLIQYYNGEERAKGNILERFSAQQFPDLHSELNLSSLELGDSALYFCASSVRLGETLFFGSGTQLSVL.